This T cell receptor (beta chain) was recovered during a study of long-term antiretroviral therapy in people with HIV. Study-level points and caveats: Whichever time point was examined, clones expanded before ART dominated the repertoire. HIV repertoires spanned narrower CDR3 length ranges than controls. Relative to transplant donor controls, diversity remained lower despite increasing after ART.

The CDR3 is 11 amino acids. The germline V and J ends were trimmed by 5 bases and 5 bases, with 9 bases remaining between them. The germline V gene has CDR1 SQVTM and CDR2 ANQGSEA. Every specimen provided about 0.9-11 million cryopreserved PBMC before DNA extraction took place. A word on this clone: Antigen: not known.

Version v3.0 of the immunoSEQ assay ran at survey level. Clones were read by immunoSEQ multiplex PCR, and TCRdb kept only the in-frame ones, dropping some. The sample has 25,000 or so clones; around 86% are singletons. The input for sequencing was unsorted PBMCs, taken 1.9 years after starting antiretroviral therapy. The clonotype was recovered from a woman aged 25 to 39 with HIV. The V gene is TRBV29-1, the J gene TRBJ1-2; perhaps TRBD1 as D (5 bases). In DNA, the CDR3 is TGCAGCGTTTGGGGGGGGTATGGCTACACCTTC. Translated, it gives CSVWGGYGYTF.